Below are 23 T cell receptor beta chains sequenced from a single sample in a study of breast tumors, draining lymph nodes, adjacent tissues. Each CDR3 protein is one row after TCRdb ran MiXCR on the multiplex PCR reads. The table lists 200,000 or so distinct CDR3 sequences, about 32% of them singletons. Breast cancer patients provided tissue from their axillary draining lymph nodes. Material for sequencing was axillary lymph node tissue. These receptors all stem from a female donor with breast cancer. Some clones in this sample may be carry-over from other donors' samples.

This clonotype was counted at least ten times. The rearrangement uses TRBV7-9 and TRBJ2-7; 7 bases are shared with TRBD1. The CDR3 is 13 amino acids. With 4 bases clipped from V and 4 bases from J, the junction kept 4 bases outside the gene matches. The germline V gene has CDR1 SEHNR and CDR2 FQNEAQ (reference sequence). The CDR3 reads CASSSGRGYEQYF. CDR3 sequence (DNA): TGTGCCAGCAGCTCTGGCAGGGGGTACGAGCAGTACTTC.

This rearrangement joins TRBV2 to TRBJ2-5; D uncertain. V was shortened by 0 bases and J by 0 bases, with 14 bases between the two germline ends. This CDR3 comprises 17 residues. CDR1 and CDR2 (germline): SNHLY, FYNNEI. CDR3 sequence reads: CASSEAGLSGNQETQYF. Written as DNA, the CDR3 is TGTGCCAGCAGTGAAGCCGGCCTGTCTGGAAACCAAGAGACCCAGTACTTC.

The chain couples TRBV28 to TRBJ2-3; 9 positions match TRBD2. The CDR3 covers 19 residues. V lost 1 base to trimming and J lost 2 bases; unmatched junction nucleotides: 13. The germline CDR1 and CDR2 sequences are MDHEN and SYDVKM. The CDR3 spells CASSLFAGGRGSNTDTQYF. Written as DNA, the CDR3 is TGTGCCAGCAGTTTATTTGCGGGGGGGCGGGGGTCTAACACAGATACGCAGTATTTT.

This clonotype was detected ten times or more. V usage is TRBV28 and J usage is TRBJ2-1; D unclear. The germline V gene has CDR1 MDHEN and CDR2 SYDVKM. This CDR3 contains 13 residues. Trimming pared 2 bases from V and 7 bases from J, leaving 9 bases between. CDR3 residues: CASSLGVLNEQFF. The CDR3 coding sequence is TGTGCCAGCAGTTTAGGTGTCCTAAATGAGCAGTTCTTC.

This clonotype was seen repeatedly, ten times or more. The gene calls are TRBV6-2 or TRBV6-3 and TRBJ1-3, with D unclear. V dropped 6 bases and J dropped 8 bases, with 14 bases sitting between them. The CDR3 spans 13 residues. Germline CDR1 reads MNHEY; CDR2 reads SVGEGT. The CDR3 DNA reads TGTGCCAGCAGAAAGGGTGTGGACCACACCATATATTTT. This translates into CASRKGVDHTIYF.

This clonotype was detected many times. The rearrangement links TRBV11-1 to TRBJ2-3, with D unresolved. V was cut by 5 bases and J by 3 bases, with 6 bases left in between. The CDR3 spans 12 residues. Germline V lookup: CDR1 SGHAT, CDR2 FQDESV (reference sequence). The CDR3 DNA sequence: TGTGCCAGCAGCCAAACGACAGATACGCAGTATTTT. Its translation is CASSQTTDTQYF.

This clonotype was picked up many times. The CDR3 reads CASSQTGESPLHF. DNA for the CDR3: TGTGCCAGCAGCCAAACAGGGGAATCACCCCTCCACTTT. J is TRBJ1-6 and V is TRBV11-3; 7 nucleotides line up with TRBD1. V lost 5 bases to trimming and J lost 10 bases; unmatched junction nucleotides: 5. The length of the CDR3 is 13 residues. CDR1 and CDR2 from the germline V gene are SGHNT and YENEEA.

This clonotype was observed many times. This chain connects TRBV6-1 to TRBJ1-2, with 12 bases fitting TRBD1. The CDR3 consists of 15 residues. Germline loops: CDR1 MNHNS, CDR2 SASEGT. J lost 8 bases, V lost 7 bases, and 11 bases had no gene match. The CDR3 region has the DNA TGTGCCAGCAACCTCCGGGACAGGGGGCCAGAAGGCTACACCTTC. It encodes CASNLRDRGPEGYTF.

CDR3 sequence: CASSFRTGGRVGYTF. For the CDR3, the DNA is TGTGCCAGCAGCTTTAGGACAGGGGGTCGTGTTGGCTACACCTTC. The gene calls are TRBV7-9 and TRBJ1-2; TRBD1 aligns across 10 bases. V was pared by 3 bases and J by 7 bases, with 8 bases of the junction left unmatched. This CDR3 has 15 residues. Germline CDR1 reads SEHNR; CDR2 reads FQNEAQ (reference sequence).

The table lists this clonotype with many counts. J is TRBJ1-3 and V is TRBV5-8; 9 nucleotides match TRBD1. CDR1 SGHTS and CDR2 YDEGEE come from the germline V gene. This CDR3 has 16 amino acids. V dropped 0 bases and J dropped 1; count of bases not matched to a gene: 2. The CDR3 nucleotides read TGTGCCAGCAGCTTGGGGGACAGGGATTCTGGAAACACCATATATTTT. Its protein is CASSLGDRDSGNTIYF.

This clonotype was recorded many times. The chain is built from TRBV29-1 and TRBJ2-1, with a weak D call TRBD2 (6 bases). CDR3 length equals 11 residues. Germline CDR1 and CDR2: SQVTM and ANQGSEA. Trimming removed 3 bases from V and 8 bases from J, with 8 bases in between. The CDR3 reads CSVEEGDEQFF. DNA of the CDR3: TGCAGCGTTGAGGAGGGTGATGAGCAGTTCTTC.

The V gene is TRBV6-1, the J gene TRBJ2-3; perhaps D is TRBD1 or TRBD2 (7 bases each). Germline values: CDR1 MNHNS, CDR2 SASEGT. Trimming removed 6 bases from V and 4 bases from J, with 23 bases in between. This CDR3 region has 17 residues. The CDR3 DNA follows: TGTGCCAGCAGCACCTTACCTCTGCAGGGGGGGGCAGATACGCAGTATTTT. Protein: CASSTLPLQGGADTQYF.

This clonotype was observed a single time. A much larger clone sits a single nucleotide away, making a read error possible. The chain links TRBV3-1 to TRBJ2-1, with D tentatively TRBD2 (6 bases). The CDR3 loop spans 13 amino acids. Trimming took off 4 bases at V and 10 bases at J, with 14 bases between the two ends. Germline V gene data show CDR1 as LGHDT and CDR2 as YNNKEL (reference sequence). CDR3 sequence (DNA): TGTGCCAGCAGCCGGGGTCTAGCGAACGAGCAGTTCTTC. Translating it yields CASSRGLANEQFF.

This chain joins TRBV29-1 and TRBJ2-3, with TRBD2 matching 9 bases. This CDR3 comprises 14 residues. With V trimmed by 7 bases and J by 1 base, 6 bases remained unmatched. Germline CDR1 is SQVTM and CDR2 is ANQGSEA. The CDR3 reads CSGGASGGTDTQYF. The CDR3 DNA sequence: TGCAGCGGGGGAGCTAGCGGGGGCACAGATACGCAGTATTTT.

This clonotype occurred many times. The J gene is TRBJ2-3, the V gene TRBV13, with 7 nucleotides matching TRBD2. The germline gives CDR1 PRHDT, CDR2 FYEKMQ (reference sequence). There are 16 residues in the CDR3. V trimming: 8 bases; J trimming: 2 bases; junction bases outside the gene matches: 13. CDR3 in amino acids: CASALKSGGFTDTQYF. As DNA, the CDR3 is TGTGCCAGCGCTCTAAAGTCCGGGGGGTTCACAGATACGCAGTATTTT.

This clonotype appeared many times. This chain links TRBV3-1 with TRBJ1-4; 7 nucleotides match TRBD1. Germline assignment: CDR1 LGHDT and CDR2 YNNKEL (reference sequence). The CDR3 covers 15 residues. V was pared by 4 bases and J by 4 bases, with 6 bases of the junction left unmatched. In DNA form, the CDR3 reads TGTGCCAGCAGCCTGTACAGGGGCCTTAATGAAAAACTGTTTTTT. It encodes CASSLYRGLNEKLFF.

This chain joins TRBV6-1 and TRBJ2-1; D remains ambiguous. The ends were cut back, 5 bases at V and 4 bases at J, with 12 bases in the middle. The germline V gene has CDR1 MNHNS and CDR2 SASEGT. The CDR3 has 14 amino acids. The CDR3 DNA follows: TGTGCCAGCAGTCGAGAGGCAAATTACAATGAGCAGTTCTTC. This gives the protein CASSREANYNEQFF.

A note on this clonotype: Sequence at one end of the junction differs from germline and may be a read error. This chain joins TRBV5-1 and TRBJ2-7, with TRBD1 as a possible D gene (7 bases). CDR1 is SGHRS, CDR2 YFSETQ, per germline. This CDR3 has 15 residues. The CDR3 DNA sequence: TGCGCCAGCAGCTCGGACGGAGGGGGCAGCGGCGAGCAGTACTTT. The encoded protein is CASSSDGGGSGEQYF. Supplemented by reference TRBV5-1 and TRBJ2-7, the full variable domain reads KAGVTQTPRYLIKTRGQQVTLSCSPISGHRSVSWYQQTPGQGLQFLFEYFSETQRNKGNFPGRFSGRQFSNSRSEMNVSTLELGDSALYLCASSSDGGGSGEQYFGPGTRLTVT.

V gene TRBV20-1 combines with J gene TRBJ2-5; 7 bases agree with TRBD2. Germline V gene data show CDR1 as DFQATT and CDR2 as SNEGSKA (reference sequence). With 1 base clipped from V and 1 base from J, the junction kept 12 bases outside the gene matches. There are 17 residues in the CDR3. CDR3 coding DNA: TGCAGTGCTAGAGGGACGGGGGGTGTTAAGGGCCAAGAGACCCAGTACTTC. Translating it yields CSARGTGGVKGQETQYF.

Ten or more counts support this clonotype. CDR3 DNA: TGTGCCAGCAGCCTACCAATGGACTATGGCTACACCTTC. This sequence encodes CASSLPMDYGYTF. The chain employs TRBV5-6 and TRBJ1-2; no definite D call. Trimming pared 4 bases from V and 3 bases from J, leaving 10 bases between. This CDR3 is 13 amino acids long. Per the germline V gene, CDR1 is SGHDT and CDR2 is YYEEEE.

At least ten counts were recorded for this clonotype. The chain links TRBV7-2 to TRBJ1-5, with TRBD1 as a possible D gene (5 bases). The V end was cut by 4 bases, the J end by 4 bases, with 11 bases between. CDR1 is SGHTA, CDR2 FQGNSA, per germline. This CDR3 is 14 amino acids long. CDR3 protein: CASSSDGANQPQHF. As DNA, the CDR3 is TGTGCCAGCAGCTCAGATGGGGCGAATCAGCCCCAGCATTTT. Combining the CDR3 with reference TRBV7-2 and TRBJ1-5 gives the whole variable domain GAGVSQSPSNKVTEKGKDVELRCDPISGHTALYWYRQSLGQGLEFLIYFQGNSAPDKSGLPSDRFSAERTGGSVSTLTIQRTQQEDSAVYLCASSSDGANQPQHFGDGTRLSIL.

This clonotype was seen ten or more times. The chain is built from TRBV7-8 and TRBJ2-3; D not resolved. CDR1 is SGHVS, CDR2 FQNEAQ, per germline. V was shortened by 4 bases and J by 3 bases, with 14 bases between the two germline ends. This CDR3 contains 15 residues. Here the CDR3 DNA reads TGTGCCAGCAGCTCCAGTAACCAAGGGACAGATACGCAGTATTTT. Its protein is CASSSSNQGTDTQYF.

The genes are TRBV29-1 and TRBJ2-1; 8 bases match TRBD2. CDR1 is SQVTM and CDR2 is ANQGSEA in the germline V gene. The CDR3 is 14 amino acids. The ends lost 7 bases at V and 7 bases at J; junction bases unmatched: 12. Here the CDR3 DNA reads TGCAGCGCCGCTCCACCGGGGGGGCATAATGAGCAGTTCTTC. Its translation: CSAAPPGGHNEQFF.